A single T cell receptor (beta chain) is shown here with its context. In the study's own analysis: The assay estimated nucleated cells by amplifying reference gene primers. Produced via immunoSEQ multiplex PCR; TCRdb's table is partial and in-frame only. V and J calls and clone size are as listed in that table; D and trimming were resolved from the DNA. The profile covers about 210,000 clones, with 89% appearing a single time and around 4.8% taken by the ten largest. This CDR3 region has 16 residues. Trimming removed 3 bases at V and 2 bases at J, with 16 bases between. CDR1 and CDR2 from the germline V gene are LGHDT and YNNKEL (reference sequence). This specimen comes from a study of blood T cell repertoires in COVID-19. For the study at large: The study drew acute and convalescent COVID-19 samples from the United States, Italy and Spain. Sources were T cells, B-cell-depleted T cells, or PBMCs; the material itself was cDNA or gDNA.

The TCR sequence derives from a woman aged 35 to 49 with acute or convalescent COVID-19. Sequencing was done on a sample of peripheral blood. This sequence joins TRBV3-1 (or the pseudogene TRBV3-2) and TRBJ1-1, with D possibly TRBD1 on 6 matching bases. The CDR3 here is CASSQQPRGGNTEAFF. CDR3 DNA: TGTGCCAGCAGCCAGCAACCGAGAGGGGGAAACACTGAAGCTTTCTTT.